Presented here are 21 T cell receptor beta chains from one specimen sequenced in a study of cytotoxic CD8 clonotypes in ibrutinib-treated CLL. Generated by immunoSEQ multiplex PCR, the TCRdb table keeps only in-frame clones and is missing some. The repertoire holds about 12,000 clones, with 62% as singletons. Here the sequenced sample was PBMCs, taken before ibrutinib treatment. These receptor sequences come from a human donor with chronic lymphocytic leukemia.

This clone has a handful of counts. The V gene is TRBV7-9, the J gene TRBJ1-1, with D uncertain. Germline loops: CDR1 SEHNR, CDR2 FQNEAQ (reference sequence). This CDR3 contains 11 residues. V was cut by 5 bases and J by 11 bases, with 12 bases left in between. CDR3 residues: CASSPDGRAFF. As DNA, the CDR3 is TGTGCCAGCAGCCCCGACGGGCGGGCTTTCTTT.

The chain joins TRBV5-6 to TRBJ2-7; unclear D gene. The CDR3 contains 11 residues. Trimming took off 0 bases at V and 9 bases at J, with 7 bases between the two ends. CDR1 is SGHDT, CDR2 YYEEEE, per germline. CDR3: CASSLEGRQYF. The CDR3, as DNA: TGTGCCAGCAGCTTGGAAGGCAGGCAGTACTTC.

The V call is TRBV10-1, the J call TRBJ2-1; either TRBD1 or TRBD2 may fit D (6 bases each). Trimming took 3 bases from V and 7 from J, leaving 13 bases between them. The germline V gene has CDR1 WNHNN and CDR2 SYGVQD (reference sequence). This CDR3 contains 14 residues. For the CDR3, the DNA is TGCGCCAGCAGTGACAGGTGGGGGGCAAATGAGCAGTTCTTC. This gives the protein CASSDRWGANEQFF.

The chain recombines TRBV11-3 with TRBJ1-1; possibly TRBD1 for D (5 bases). The V end was cut by 1 base, the J end by 5 bases, with 11 bases between. Germline CDR1 is SGHNT and CDR2 is YENEEA. This CDR3 has 14 amino acids. CDR3: CASSLGGRETEAFF. In DNA form, the CDR3 reads TGTGCCAGCAGCTTAGGGGGCAGGGAGACTGAAGCTTTCTTT.

The chain couples TRBV7-9 to TRBJ1-5; 9 bases are shared with TRBD1. This CDR3 is 15 amino acids long. Trimming at V came to 4 bases and at J to 6 bases, leaving 7 bases not matched to a gene. Germline V gene sequence: CDR1 SEHNR, CDR2 FQNEAQ (reference sequence). This CDR3 is CASSSGTGRFQPQHF. The CDR3 DNA follows: TGTGCCAGCAGCTCCGGGACAGGGCGCTTTCAGCCCCAGCATTTT. Full variable domain (outside the CDR3, taken from reference TRBV7-9 and TRBJ1-5): DTGVSQNPRHKITKRGQNVTFRCDPISEHNRLYWYRQTLGQGPEFLTYFQNEAQLEKSRLLSDRFSAERPKGSFSTLEIQRTEQGDSAMYLCASSSGTGRFQPQHFGDGTRLSIL.

The rearrangement joins TRBV6-5 to TRBJ2-5, with 7 nucleotides matching TRBD2. Germline V CDR1 and CDR2: MNHEY, SVGAGI. The V segment lost 8 bases and the J segment 5 bases; nucleotides outside the gene matches: 14. CDR3 length equals 15 residues. The CDR3 loop is CASLTLAGTIETQYF. The CDR3 region has the DNA TGTGCCAGCCTAACCTTAGCCGGGACTATCGAGACCCAGTACTTC.

This chain uses TRBV5-1 with TRBJ1-1; TRBD1 matches at 12 bases. Germline trimming cut 0 bases from V and 2 bases from J; bases unmatched to any gene: 2. The CDR3 is 16 amino acids. Germline CDR1 reads SGHRS; CDR2 reads YFSETQ. The CDR3 DNA is TGCGCCAGCAGCTTGGAGGGACAGGGGGCCAACACTGAAGCTTTCTTT. It translates to CASSLEGQGANTEAFF.

V is TRBV19 and J is TRBJ1-1, with D hard to call. The CDR3 has 14 amino acids. CDR1 and CDR2 from the germline V gene are LNHDA and SQIVND (reference sequence). V lost 5 bases and J lost 1, with 11 bases in between. This chain's CDR3 is CASSPLDPNTEAFF. CDR3 DNA: TGTGCCAGTAGTCCTTTAGACCCGAACACTGAAGCTTTCTTT.

This clone was found a few times. The rearrangement links TRBV6-4 to TRBJ1-6; 8 bases match TRBD1. The length of the CDR3 is 15 residues. Germline loops: CDR1 MRHNA, CDR2 SNTAGT. V dropped 10 bases and J dropped 3; count of bases not matched to a gene: 8. In DNA form, the CDR3 reads TGTGCCACCCGACAGGGGCCGTACTATAATTCACCCCTCCACTTT. Translation gives CATRQGPYYNSPLHF.

The J gene is TRBJ2-1, the V gene TRBV11-2; D might be TRBD2 (6 bases). Germline V lookup: CDR1 SGHAT, CDR2 FQNNGV. Trimming took 5 bases from V and 10 from J, leaving 15 bases between them. The CDR3 length is 13 residues. CDR3 region: CASSPDHAGEQFF. CDR3 in DNA: TGTGCCAGCAGCCCGGACCACGCGGGAGAGCAGTTCTTC.

The chain employs TRBV28 and TRBJ1-2; D remains unclear. Germline V gene data show CDR1 as MDHEN and CDR2 as SYDVKM. Trimming removed 9 bases at V and 8 bases at J, with 22 bases between. The CDR3 consists of 14 residues. The CDR3 reads CASSVSRVFQGYTF. The CDR3 DNA follows: TGTGCCAGTTCCGTTAGCCGCGTCTTTCAGGGCTACACCTTC.

The chain links TRBV28 to TRBJ2-7; 7 bases match TRBD1. There are 14 residues in the CDR3. Unmatched junction bases numbered 12, after V lost 6 bases and J lost 7 bases. The germline V gene has CDR1 MDHEN and CDR2 SYDVKM. CDR3 amino acids: CASRNRGSWWEQYF. The CDR3 DNA follows: TGTGCCAGCAGGAACAGGGGATCTTGGTGGGAGCAGTACTTC.

This clone was seen a handful of times. This CDR3 is also generated by other DNA sequences in the sample. J is TRBJ2-7 and V is TRBV27; tentative D call: TRBD1 (6 bases). Trimming stripped 5 bases from V and 3 bases from J, with 11 bases between. The CDR3 is made up of 13 amino acids. Germline CDR1 and CDR2: MNHEY and SMNVEV (reference sequence). The DNA of the CDR3 is TGTGCCAGCAGTCCAGGGACACTCTACGAGCAGTACTTC. It is translated as CASSPGTLYEQYF.

Remarks on this clone: One end of the junction does not line up with germline, which may come from a read error. This rearrangement joins TRBV5-1 to TRBJ1-2; unclear D gene. The CDR3 is 13 residues long. Per the germline V gene, CDR1 is SGHRS and CDR2 is YFSETQ. The chain's CDR3 is CASSLVDLGPYAF. The CDR3 DNA sequence: TGCGCCAGCAGCTTGGTGGACCTCGGACCCTACGCCTTC. The full variable domain, rest sourced from reference TRBV5-1 and TRBJ1-2, is KAGVTQTPRYLIKTRGQQVTLSCSPISGHRSVSWYQQTPGQGLQFLFEYFSETQRNKGNFPGRFSGRQFSNSRSEMNVSTLELGDSALYLCASSLVDLGPYAFGSGTRLTVV.

The chain joins TRBV7-9 to TRBJ1-1, with D unclear. The CDR3 covers 13 residues. The V end lost 5 bases, the J end lost 6 bases, and 13 bases lay between the germline ends. CDR1 is SEHNR, CDR2 FQNEAQ, per germline (reference sequence). DNA for the CDR3: TGTGCCAGCAGCGATCCCAACTCATCTGAAGCTTTCTTT. As protein: CASSDPNSSEAFF. Variable domain in full (rest from reference TRBV7-9 and TRBJ1-1): DTGVSQNPRHKITKRGQNVTFRCDPISEHNRLYWYRQTLGQGPEFLTYFQNEAQLEKSRLLSDRFSAERPKGSFSTLEIQRTEQGDSAMYLCASSDPNSSEAFFGQGTRLTVV.

This clone has a handful of counts. DNA of the CDR3: TGTGCCAGTAGTTTAGGGTTCCCCAGCAATCAGCCCCAGCATTTT. It translates to CASSLGFPSNQPQHF. This chain uses TRBV19 with TRBJ1-5, with unresolved D. The CDR3 has 15 amino acids. CDR1 and CDR2 (germline): LNHDA, SQIVND (reference sequence). Trimming left V 5 bases short and J 1 base short, with 12 bases between.

The chain is built from TRBV30 and TRBJ2-2, with TRBD2 as a possible D gene (6 bases). Trimming removed 0 bases from V and 6 bases from J, with 8 bases in between. Looked up from germline, CDR1 is GTSNPN and CDR2 is SVGIG (reference sequence). The CDR3 sequence is 13 residues long. CDR3 residues: CAWSVTSPGELFF. The CDR3 DNA follows: TGTGCCTGGAGTGTAACTAGCCCCGGGGAGCTGTTTTTT.

V gene TRBV11-2 combines with J gene TRBJ2-1; D perhaps matches TRBD2 (7 bases). Trimming removed 0 bases at V and 0 bases at J, with 12 bases between. The CDR3 loop spans 17 amino acids. CDR1 is SGHAT, CDR2 FQNNGV, per germline. CDR3 coding DNA: TGTGCCAGCAGCTTAGATCGCGGGGGCCGCTCCTACAATGAGCAGTTCTTC. This encodes CASSLDRGGRSYNEQFF.

This chain links TRBV2 with TRBJ2-3, with 10 nucleotides matching TRBD1. The germline V gene encodes CDR1 SNHLY and CDR2 FYNNEI. With V trimmed by 8 bases and J by 2 bases, 7 bases remained unmatched. The CDR3 has 15 amino acids. The CDR3 here is CASGRGTGATDTQYF. The CDR3 DNA is TGTGCCAGCGGAAGGGGGACAGGGGCCACAGATACGCAGTATTTT.

In regard to this clone: A read error is likely here: a far larger clone is one base away. The sample carries other DNA sequences with the same CDR3. The V and J genes are TRBV4-1 and TRBJ1-6, with D perhaps TRBD1 (5 bases). The CDR3 extends over 16 amino acids. V dropped 4 bases and J dropped 9 bases, with 19 bases sitting between them. The germline gives CDR1 MGHRA, CDR2 YSYEKL. CDR3 loop: CASSLSGGLGGSPLHF. The CDR3 nucleotides are TGCGCCAGCAGCCTGAGTGGGGGACTTGGTGGTTCACCCCTCCACTTT.

The chain joins TRBV28 to TRBJ1-1; TRBD1 matches 7 bases. Unmatched junction bases numbered 11, after V lost 4 bases and J lost 0 bases. The CDR3 consists of 17 residues. In germline, CDR1 is MDHEN, CDR2 SYDVKM. CDR3 protein: CASSSPSTGRVNTEAFF. The CDR3 nucleotides are TGTGCCAGCAGTTCTCCCTCGACAGGGAGGGTGAACACTGAAGCTTTCTTT. Together with reference TRBV28 and TRBJ1-1, the CDR3 gives the full variable domain: DVKVTQSSRYLVKRTGEKVFLECVQDMDHENMFWYRQDPGLGLRLIYFSYDVKMKEKGDIPEGYSVSREKKERFSLILESASTNQTSMYLCASSSPSTGRVNTEAFFGQGTRLTVV.